This TCR beta chain is from a study of blood T cell repertoires in COVID-19. Looking at the study overall: The analysed material was cDNA or gDNA that came from T cells, B-cell-depleted T cells, or PBMCs.

Using immunoSEQ multiplex PCR, the repertoire was profiled, and TCRdb retains in-frame clones only, with some absent. The sample has about 180,000 clones, roughly 82% seen once. The CDR3 totals 13 residues. CDR1 and CDR2 from the germline V gene are LGHDT and YNNKEL (reference sequence). After removal of 4 bases from V and 6 bases from J, the junction contained 5 bases not matched to a gene. Categorization into cohorts depended on clinical history that participants reported. The study counted Cohort 3 donors as recovered given two negative PCRs, clearance, or symptom resolution. The chain recombines TRBV3-1 (or the pseudogene TRBV3-2) with TRBJ1-1; TRBD1 aligns across 7 bases. The TCR sequence derives from a man aged 50-59 years who had recovered from COVID-19. The sample comprised PBMCs or T cells enriched from blood (not recorded which). The chain's CDR3 is CASSPRRGPEAFF. The CDR3 region has the DNA TGTGCCAGCAGCCCGCGAAGGGGGCCTGAAGCTTTCTTT.